This entry describes one TCR beta chain. Its specificity is not known. This sample is drawn from a study of spatial heterogeneity in lung cancer. Study-level background: Sequencing of follow-up PBMC samples took place when they were available, at a median of roughly 2 years after resection. Whole-study findings and limits: The appearance of ubiquitous expanded tumor TCRs in blood was greater at resection than follow-up.

TCRdb redid the calling of the 5' RACE reads with MiXCR, one entry per CDR3 protein. Seen here are under 150,000 distinct CDR3 sequences, 12% observed once, and the top ten hold around 16%. V lost 5 bases and J lost 5, with 12 bases in between. The CDR3 has 13 amino acids. Indicated time point: blood at routine non-recurrence follow-up after resection. Tumor, nontumor lung or frozen PBMC supplied whole RNA that was sequenced unsorted. This TCR was sampled from a male donor with early-stage non-small cell lung cancer. The sample was PBMCs, taken at follow-up. This chain joins TRBV12-3 or TRBV12-4 and TRBJ2-5; D perhaps matches TRBD2 (7 bases). For the CDR3, the DNA is TGTGCCAGCAGTCGGGGGGCCAGGGAGACCCAGTACTTC. Its translation is CASSRGARETQYF.